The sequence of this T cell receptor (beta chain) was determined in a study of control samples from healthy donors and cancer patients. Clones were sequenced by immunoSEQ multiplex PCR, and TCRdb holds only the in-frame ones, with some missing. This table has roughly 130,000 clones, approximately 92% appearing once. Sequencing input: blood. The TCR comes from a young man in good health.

In DNA, the CDR3 is TGCGCCAGCAGCTTGACAGCGGGTGGATATCTGAGCTCCTACAATGAGCAGTTCTTC. It codes for CASSLTAGGYLSSYNEQFF. The chain has TRBV5-1 and TRBJ2-1; maybe TRBD2 (6 bases). There are 19 residues in the CDR3. Trimming cost V 1 base and J 0 bases, with 20 bases left between them. Germline V lookup: CDR1 SGHRS, CDR2 YFSETQ.